The present T cell receptor beta chain was sequenced within a study of OX40 agonist ivuxolimab in advanced cancers. Describing the broader study: Ivuxolimab was a fully human IgG2 agonistic monoclonal antibody targeting the costimulatory receptor OX40 (CD134). The dose-escalation cohort was over 70% male with a mean age of approximately 59 years, ranging from 23 to 79. The point of sequencing TCRbeta in the periphery was to test whether ivuxolimab changed TCR sequence diversity and drove clonal T-cell expansion. Intravenous ivuxolimab was administered to patients every 2 weeks at six dose levels: 0.01, 0.1, 0.3, 1.5, 3 and 10 mg/kg. Of the 50 or so patients in dose escalation, about 20 had hepatocellular carcinoma, some 15 had melanoma, 9 had renal cell carcinoma and 9 had head and neck cancer. The paper reports the monotherapy dose-escalation portion (N = 52 patients) of the phase I ivuxolimab trial. Partial responses were achieved by three dose-escalation patients, of whom one had hepatocellular carcinoma and two had cutaneous melanoma. Patients were allowed to have had prior anti-PD-1, anti-PD-L1 or anti-CTLA-4 therapy, and approximately 43% of the dose-escalation patients had previously received checkpoint inhibitors.

Genomic DNA was isolated from the sorted cells so that the TCRbeta CDR3 region could be sequenced. The immunoSEQ Assay was used to sequence the TCRbeta CDR3 regions. TCRdb mirrors the immuneACCESS table, restricted to in-frame sequences. Some clones are absent from its copies; in checked studies, under half trace to an unresolved V gene, and the reason for the others is unknown. Within this sample are around 21,000 clones, with about four fifths of them counted one time only. Approximately 31% of the sample is in the top ten clones. Results and caveats for the whole study, not just this receptor: After ivuxolimab, CD8+ T cells had more expanded clones than CD4+ T cells on average. At doses of 0.1 to 3.0 mg/kg, clonal expansion of both CD4+ and CD8+ T cells in blood was seen between baseline and week 6. In partial responders in the 0.1-3.0 mg/kg groups, normalized peripheral clonal expansion was found to be among the lowest, especially among CD8+ T cells. Low levels of normalized T-cell clonal expansion were also seen in some nonresponding patients. The antigen specificity of the clonally expanded peripheral T cells was not determined.

As to this clone: Its specific antigen is unknown. Nothing much larger sits one base from this clone, and base qualities are not available.

CDR1 and CDR2 were assigned from the germline V gene (reference sequence) as SEHNR and FQNEAQ. The CDR3 contains 18 residues, cysteine and phenylalanine counted. The entry retains the CDR3 DNA only, 54 bases that are in frame from base 1. The germline V end is reduced by 4 bases and the J end by 2 bases; junction bases left unmatched: 14. The trial excluded patients who had a history of autoimmune disease or who were on systemic immunosuppression. Peripheral blood for TCR sequencing was collected from all dose cohorts at baseline, on cycle 4 day 1, and on cycle 7 day 1. The samples were drawn from a first-in-human, open-label, multicenter phase I dose-escalation trial of ivuxolimab. Adults with locally advanced or metastatic head and neck squamous cell, hepatocellular, melanoma or renal cell carcinoma were enrolled in the trial. Before TCR sequencing, CD4+ T cells and CD8+ T cells from peripheral blood were sorted into separate populations.

The sequence derives from an adult with an advanced solid tumor such as melanoma, head and neck, liver or kidney cancer. The source was CD4+ or CD8+ T cells sorted from blood, collected in a trial of the OX40 agonist ivuxolimab. The chain joins TRBV7-9 to TRBJ2-1, and TRBD2 aligns with 7 junction nucleotides. The DNA sequence reads TGTGCCAGCAGCTCATCTGGTCGGGGAGGGATAACCTACAATGAGCAGTTCTTC. Its product reads: CASSSSGRGGITYNEQFF. The CDR3 plus the reference TRBV7-9 and TRBJ2-1 genes for the other parts give the full variable domain: DTGVSQNPRHKITKRGQNVTFRCDPISEHNRLYWYRQTLGQGPEFLTYFQNEAQLEKSRLLSDRFSAERPKGSFSTLEIQRTEQGDSAMYLCASSSSGRGGITYNEQFFGPGTRLTVL.